Below, 5 T cell receptor beta chains from the same sample are listed, as sequenced in a study of shared clonotypes between healthy human individuals. TCRdb's copy holds only in-frame clones and misses some; the assay was immunoSEQ multiplex PCR. This table has around 510,000 clones, just over 75% appearing once. Sequenced material: PBMCs. All receptors derive from a woman between 40 and 50 years old in good health. Some clones in this sample may be carry-over from other donors' samples.

This clone has only a few counts. The chain joins TRBV6-6 to TRBJ1-4; D ambiguous. This CDR3 has 15 residues. Germline V gene sequence: CDR1 MNHNY, CDR2 SVGAGI (reference sequence). Trimming shortened V by 5 bases and J by 2 bases, and 12 bases separated the two germline ends. The CDR3 region is CASSPSGETNEKLFF. CDR3 sequence (DNA): TGTGCCAGCAGTCCCAGTGGAGAGACTAATGAAAAACTGTTTTTT.

This clone was seen a few times. The chain links TRBV29-1 to TRBJ2-5; D could derive from TRBD1 or TRBD2 (5 bases each). The better agreement between TRBJ2-7 and the DNA end casts doubt on the J call. The CDR3 totals 13 residues. Germline-derived CDR1 and CDR2 are SQVTM and ANQGSEA. CDR3 sequence: CSFLKSGSVEQYF. The DNA of the CDR3 is TGCAGCTTTCTGAAATCAGGGAGCGTCGAGCAGTACTTC.

The chain carries TRBV28 and TRBJ1-1; D is unresolved. From germline, CDR1 is MDHEN and CDR2 SYDVKM. V was trimmed by 3 bases and J by 7 bases, leaving 6 bases between them. The CDR3 is 11 residues long. CDR3 loop: CASSFWGEAFF. The CDR3 DNA follows: TGTGCCAGCAGTTTTTGGGGTGAAGCTTTCTTT.

V gene TRBV10-3 combines with J gene TRBJ2-2; D possibly matches TRBD1 or TRBD2 (6 bases each). The V end was cut by 10 bases, the J end by 0 bases, with 15 bases between. This CDR3 has 15 residues. From germline, CDR1 is ENHRY and CDR2 SYGVKD. CDR3 in DNA: TGTGCCACACAGGGAGGAGGCCCGAACACCGGGGAGCTGTTTTTT. Amino acid sequence: CATQGGGPNTGELFF.

The chain combines TRBV5-1 with TRBJ2-3; weak D call: TRBD1 (6 bases). The V gene lost 0 bases and the J gene lost 4 bases, with 12 bases spanning the gap. Germline lookup yields CDR1 SGHRS and CDR2 YFSETQ. This CDR3 is 15 amino acids long. The CDR3 protein is CASSLATGNPDTQYF. The CDR3 bases are TGCGCCAGCAGCTTGGCAACAGGGAACCCAGATACGCAGTATTTT.